The text below deals with one T cell receptor beta chain. The data derive from a study of T cell changes during pregnancy in multiple sclerosis. Germline V lookup: CDR1 LNHDA, CDR2 SQIVND (reference sequence). V gave up 0 bases and J gave up 8 bases, with 13 bases separating them. The CDR3 runs to 15 residues. Sequencing used immunoSEQ multiplex PCR; TCRdb keeps in-frame clones, though not all of them. This sample has roughly 110,000 clones, with 85% to 95% found just once. The sequencing here drew on peripheral blood, taken in the third trimester of pregnancy. V and J are TRBV19 and TRBJ2-2; TRBD1 might be the D (6 bases). This TCR was recovered from a female donor in good health, enrolled as a control in a pregnancy study. The CDR3 loop reads CASSIDRSGQGELFF. As DNA, the CDR3 is TGTGCCAGTAGTATAGATCGATCCGGACAGGGGGAGCTGTTTTTT.